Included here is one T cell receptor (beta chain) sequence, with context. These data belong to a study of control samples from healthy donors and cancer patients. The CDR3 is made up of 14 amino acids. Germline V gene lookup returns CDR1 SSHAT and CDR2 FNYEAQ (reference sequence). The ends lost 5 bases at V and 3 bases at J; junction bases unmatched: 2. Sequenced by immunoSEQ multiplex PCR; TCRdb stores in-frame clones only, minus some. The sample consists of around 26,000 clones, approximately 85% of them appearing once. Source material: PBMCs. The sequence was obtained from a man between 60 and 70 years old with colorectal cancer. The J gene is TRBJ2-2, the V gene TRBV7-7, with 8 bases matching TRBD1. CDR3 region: CASSPDRDTGELFF. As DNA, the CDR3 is TGTGCCAGCAGCCCGGACAGGGACACCGGGGAGCTGTTTTTT.